These 20 T cell receptor beta chains share one sample of origin, sequenced in a study of shared clonotypes between healthy human individuals. Some clones are missing from TCRdb's copy, which holds only in-frame ones; the method was immunoSEQ multiplex PCR. Among roughly 2,500,000 clones listed, approximately 93% were seen once. The material sequenced was naive CD4+ T cells from PBMCs. The sample's subset: CD45RA+ positively selected. The origin of the receptors is a man aged 18 to 35 in good health. Some clones in this sample may be carry-over from other donors' samples.

The chain employs TRBV10-3 and TRBJ2-6; D unresolved. The CDR3 has 16 amino acids. Germline assignment: CDR1 ENHRY and CDR2 SYGVKD. Trimming pared 0 bases from V and 0 bases from J, leaving 6 bases between. CDR3 region: CAISESFPSGANVLTF. The CDR3 region has the DNA TGTGCCATCAGTGAGTCGTTCCCCTCTGGGGCCAACGTCCTGACTTTC.

The chain combines TRBV27 with TRBJ1-2; D unclear. Trimming stripped 3 bases from V and 6 bases from J, with 14 bases between. This CDR3 contains 14 residues. From germline, CDR1 is MNHEY and CDR2 SMNVEV (reference sequence). The CDR3 loop is CASSFAGGWNGYTF. The CDR3 coding sequence is TGTGCCAGCAGTTTTGCGGGCGGATGGAATGGCTACACCTTC.

This clone turned up a few times. V and J are TRBV4-1 and TRBJ1-1; 7 nucleotides match TRBD1. Germline V gene lookup returns CDR1 MGHRA and CDR2 YSYEKL. The CDR3 is 15 amino acids. J gave up 0 bases and V 3 bases, and 4 bases lay outside the gene matches. The CDR3 region has the DNA TGCGCCAGCAGCCAGCGGACAGGAATGAACACTGAAGCTTTCTTT. Amino acid sequence: CASSQRTGMNTEAFF.

The rearrangement uses TRBV19 and TRBJ1-5; the D is unclear. The CDR3 is 11 residues long. The germline V gene encodes CDR1 LNHDA and CDR2 SQIVND (reference sequence). The V gene lost 5 bases and the J gene lost 8 bases, with 7 bases spanning the gap. The CDR3 sequence: CASSDGKPQHF. DNA for the CDR3: TGTGCCAGTAGTGACGGCAAGCCCCAGCATTTT.

The chain couples TRBV5-4 to TRBJ2-7, with TRBD2 identical over 7 bases. The CDR3 spans 14 residues. V trimming: 1 base; J trimming: 5 bases; junction bases outside the gene matches: 6. Germline CDR1 and CDR2: SGHNT and YYREEE (reference sequence). The CDR3 sequence is CASSLFGEGHEQYF. The DNA for the CDR3 is TGTGCCAGCAGCTTGTTTGGGGAGGGGCACGAGCAGTACTTC.

The chain couples TRBV6-4 to TRBJ2-3; TRBD2 matches at 11 bases. This CDR3 has 15 residues. The germline gives CDR1 MRHNA, CDR2 SNTAGT. With V trimmed by 6 bases and J by 5 bases, 7 bases remained unmatched. CDR3 in DNA: TGTGCCAGCAGCTACATAGCGGGAGGGAAAGATACGCAGTATTTT. Protein: CASSYIAGGKDTQYF.

This chain links TRBV6-6 with TRBJ1-5; TRBD1 matches at 8 bases. CDR3 size: 14 residues. Germline CDR1 is MNHNY and CDR2 is SVGAGI (reference sequence). Trimming took 6 bases from V and 9 from J; bases not matched to a gene: 10. This chain's CDR3 is CASSSRTGPGPQHF. CDR3 nucleotides: TGTGCCAGCAGCTCTCGGACAGGGCCTGGGCCCCAGCATTTT.

The chain joins TRBV6-6 to TRBJ2-2; 7 bases agree with TRBD1. V gave up 5 bases and J gave up 3 bases; unmatched junction bases: 6. The CDR3 has 15 residues. Germline assignment: CDR1 MNHNY and CDR2 SVGAGI (reference sequence). Written as DNA, the CDR3 is TGTGCCAGCAGTCACAGGGGCGCGGACACCGGGGAGCTGTTTTTT. Protein: CASSHRGADTGELFF.

The V and J genes are TRBV7-2 and TRBJ1-2; maybe TRBD1 (6 bases). V was pared by 1 base and J by 2 bases, with 14 bases between. The CDR3 covers 16 residues. Germline V gene data show CDR1 as SGHTA and CDR2 as FQGNSA. The chain's CDR3 is CASSLGVQGRNYGYTF. CDR3 sequence (DNA): TGTGCCAGCAGCTTAGGGGTCCAGGGGCGGAACTATGGCTACACCTTC.

In this sample, this clone turned up once. The J gene is TRBJ1-2, the V gene TRBV6-5, with 8 bases aligning to TRBD1. The germline V gene encodes CDR1 MNHEY and CDR2 SVGAGI. This CDR3 is 16 amino acids long. The junction had 7 bases not matched to a gene; V was cut back by 0 bases and J by 4 bases. CDR3 DNA sequence: TGTGCCAGCAGTTACTCGAGTACAGGGGGACCCTATGGCTACACCTTC. Translating gives CASSYSSTGGPYGYTF.

V gene TRBV7-2 combines with J gene TRBJ1-1; 7 bases are shared with TRBD1. This CDR3 is 14 amino acids long. Losses at the gene ends were 1 base for V and 7 bases for J; bases not matched to a gene: 6. In germline, CDR1 is SGHTA, CDR2 FQGNSA. CDR3 bases: TGTGCCAGCAGCTTAGACGGGACAGCTCTTGAAGCTTTCTTT. Encoded protein: CASSLDGTALEAFF.

The V call is TRBV7-3, the J call TRBJ2-1; D gene uncertain. Germline V gives CDR1 SGHTA, CDR2 FQGTGA. Trimming left V 5 bases short and J 0 bases short, with 14 bases between. CDR3 size: 16 residues. CDR3 region: CASSPRLSSSYNEQFF. The CDR3 coding sequence is TGTGCCAGCAGCCCCAGACTGTCTAGCTCCTACAATGAGCAGTTCTTC.

This chain connects TRBV19 to TRBJ2-2, with D perhaps matching TRBD2 (6 bases). The CDR3 is 14 residues long. CDR1 LNHDA and CDR2 SQIVND come from the germline V gene (reference sequence). The V and J ends lost 3 bases and 6 bases respectively, with 11 bases between them. The CDR3 DNA reads TGTGCCAGTAGTATGTTGGGGAGGCCCGGGGAGCTGTTTTTT. It is translated as CASSMLGRPGELFF. The whole variable domain, remainder taken from reference TRBV19 and TRBJ2-2, is DGGITQSPKYLFRKEGQNVTLSCEQNLNHDAMYWYRQDPGQGLRLIYYSQIVNDFQKGDIAEGYSVSREKKESFPLTVTSAQKNPTAFYLCASSMLGRPGELFFGEGSRLTVL.

The genes are TRBV9 and TRBJ1-2, with a weak D call TRBD1 (5 bases). V lost 4 bases, J lost 2 bases, and 15 bases lay in between. The length of the CDR3 is 15 residues. Germline assignment: CDR1 SGDLS and CDR2 YYNGEE. The CDR3 is CASSTLWGPNYGYTF. The DNA of the CDR3 is TGTGCCAGCAGCACCCTCTGGGGCCCGAACTATGGCTACACCTTC.

The chain uses TRBV6-5 and TRBJ2-7; 12 bases align to TRBD2. The CDR3 runs 15 residues. In germline, CDR1 is MNHEY, CDR2 SVGAGI. J was trimmed by 3 bases and V by 8 bases; bases with no gene match: 8. CDR3 residues: CASLAGGPGVYEQYF. CDR3 coding DNA: TGTGCCAGCCTAGCGGGAGGGCCTGGAGTCTACGAGCAGTACTTC.

The chain combines TRBV6-1 with TRBJ2-1, with a weak D call TRBD2 (6 bases). The germline gives CDR1 MNHNS, CDR2 SASEGT. Between the trimmed V and J ends, which lost 6 bases and 4 bases, there was a span of 13 bases. This CDR3 has 14 residues. CDR3: CASSRAGLYNEQFF. DNA of the CDR3: TGTGCCAGCAGCAGAGCGGGCCTTTACAATGAGCAGTTCTTC.

In its sample, this clone was seen once. This chain joins TRBV28 and TRBJ2-7; tentative D call: TRBD2 (6 bases). Germline CDR1 is MDHEN and CDR2 is SYDVKM. V lost 2 bases and J lost 5, with 19 bases in between. This CDR3 spans 16 amino acids. Written as DNA, the CDR3 is TGTGCCAGCAGTTTACCTACCGGGAGCGCTGTAAACGAGCAGTACTTC. The encoded protein is CASSLPTGSAVNEQYF.

The chain recombines TRBV7-9 with TRBJ2-3, with 11 positions matching TRBD2. This CDR3 has 18 residues. Germline-derived CDR1 and CDR2 are SEHNR and FQNEAQ (reference sequence). V shed 2 bases, J shed 0 bases, and the junction held 7 bases outside the gene matches. The chain's CDR3 is CASSLPTSGSMSTDTQYF. The DNA for the CDR3 is TGTGCCAGCAGCTTACCCACTAGCGGGAGTATGAGCACAGATACGCAGTATTTT.

The chain carries TRBV5-4 and TRBJ2-5, with D perhaps matching TRBD1 (6 bases). V was clipped by 0 bases and J by 3 bases, with 9 bases between them. CDR1 is SGHNT, CDR2 YYREEE, per germline (reference sequence). The CDR3 covers 14 residues. The CDR3 region is CASSLEQGKETQYF. CDR3 DNA: TGTGCCAGCAGCTTGGAGCAGGGGAAAGAGACCCAGTACTTC.

The chain uses TRBV6-5 and TRBJ2-7; no firm D call. The CDR3 loop spans 15 amino acids. Trimming stripped 5 bases from V and 5 bases from J, with 19 bases between. Germline V gene data show CDR1 as MNHEY and CDR2 as SVGAGI. The CDR3 DNA reads as TGTGCCAGCAGTCGTAGGGCCCTCGATTTCCACGAGCAGTACTTC. This codes for CASSRRALDFHEQYF.